This TCR beta chain emerged from a study of blood T cell repertoires in COVID-19. Study-wide background: Sites across the United States, Italy and Spain contributed samples from acute and convalescent COVID-19. The cDNA or gDNA used as material had been derived from T cells, B-cell-depleted T cells, or PBMCs.

In the original analysis: For nucleated cells, counts were estimated from reference gene primer amplification. Here immunoSEQ multiplex PCR was the method, and the copy in TCRdb shows in-frame clones only, minus some. Clonal size and the V and J genes are those of that table, whereas D and trimming came from the DNA. There are some 100,000 clones in the sample; 88% occur only once, and about 5% lies in the top ten. CDR1 is LGHNA, CDR2 YSLEER, per germline. Losses at the gene ends were 0 bases for V and 4 bases for J; bases not matched to a gene: 6. The CDR3 covers 16 residues. The chain carries TRBV4-3 and TRBJ2-1, with 7 bases fitting TRBD2. This TCR was sampled from a woman aged 80 or older with active COVID-19. Sequencing was performed on peripheral blood. CDR3: CASSQEALAIYNEQFF. The CDR3 DNA is TGCGCCAGCAGCCAAGAAGCACTAGCGATTTACAATGAGCAGTTCTTC.